The rows below give T cell receptor beta chains drawn from one sample of a study of blood T cell repertoires in COVID-19. Only in-frame clones appear in the TCRdb table, and some are missing; sequencing was by immunoSEQ multiplex PCR. The profile shows around 95,000 clones, just over 90% of them singletons. The source material was peripheral blood. These receptor sequences come from a man in his forties or fifties with active COVID-19. CDR3s include the opening cysteine and the closing phenylalanine or tryptophan. The D gene is left open where the match is weak. Rows may omit the clone size; those that give it use once, few, many or a size class.

TRBV5-8	TRBJ2-7	.	.	TGTGCCAGCAGCTTGTTGCCCACGGGGACCTACGAGCAGTACTTC	CASSLLPTGTYEQYF
TRBV7-9	TRBJ1-2	.	.	TGTGCCAGCAGCTTAGGATGGACAAATGGCTACACCTTC	CASSLGWTNGYTF
TRBV7-2	TRBJ1-1	.	.	TGTGCCAGCAGCTACGGACACCCGAACACTGAAGCTTTCTTT	CASSYGHPNTEAFF
TRBV7-8	TRBJ1-2	once	.	TGTGCCAGCAGCCCCGGACAGCCTCCTGGGGTAGAAGGCTACACCTTC	CASSPGQPPGVEGYTF
TRBV9	TRBJ2-2	.	.	TGTGCCAGCAGCGTAGGGGGGGACGGATCAATTACCGGGGAGCTGTTTTTT	CASSVGGDGSITGELFF
TRBV4-1	TRBJ1-5	once	.	TGCGCCAGCAGCCAAGATCGTGCGGGAAGTCGTGGCAATCAGCCCCAGCATTTT	CASSQDRAGSRGNQPQHF
TRBV19	TRBJ2-7	.	TRBD2	TGTGCCAGTAGTATTAGCGCTAGCGGGGGATCCTACGAGCAGTACTTC	CASSISASGGSYEQYF
TRBV28	TRBJ2-3	.	.	TGTGCCAGCAGTCGGGAGGATACGCAGTATTTT	CASSREDTQYF
TRBV20-1	TRBJ1-1	.	.	TGCAGTGTAGGACAGAACACTGAAGCTTTCTTT	CSVGQNTEAFF
TRBV5-1	TRBJ1-1	.	TRBD1	TGCGCCAGTCACAGGGGGCGTGGGAACACTGAAGCTTTCTTT	CASHRGRGNTEAFF
TRBV12-3/TRBV12-4	TRBJ1-1	.	.	TGTGCCAGCAGTTTAATAGTGACAGCTGAAGCTTTCTTT	CASSLIVTAEAFF
TRBV5-4	TRBJ1-4	.	TRBD1	TGTGCCAGCAGCTTGTGGACAGGGGCCGTTAATGAAAAACTGTTTTTT	CASSLWTGAVNEKLFF
TRBV7-2	TRBJ2-3	.	.	TGTGCCAGCAGATTGGGACTGAACACAGATACGCAGTATTTT	CASRLGLNTDTQYF
TRBV14	TRBJ2-1	.	TRBD2	TGTGCCAGCAGCCAAGGCTTGCGGGAGCGAATCTACAATGAGCAGTTCTTC	CASSQGLRERIYNEQFF
TRBV24-1	TRBJ2-2	.	TRBD1	TGTGCCACCAGTGATGCCAGGGGGCTAGGAACCGGGGAGCTGTTTTTT	CATSDARGLGTGELFF
TRBV21-1	TRBJ1-5	.	.	TGTGCCAGCAGCCCGCAATCTCGGGGGGTGGGAGATAACAATCAGCCCCAGCATTTT	CASSPQSRGVGDNNQPQHF
TRBV15	TRBJ2-2	few	TRBD1	TGTGCCACCAGCAGAAACAGGGGGAAAACCGGGGAGCTGTTTTTT	CATSRNRGKTGELFF
TRBV6-5	TRBJ2-1	.	.	TGTGCCAGCATCCCGACAGCCTTCTACAATGAGCAGTTCTTC	CASIPTAFYNEQFF
TRBV9	TRBJ2-1	.	TRBD1	TGTGCCAGCAGCGCAGGGACAGGGGGCACGAATGAGCAGTTCTTC	CASSAGTGGTNEQFF
TRBV7-3	TRBJ2-3	.	TRBD2	TGTGCCAGCAGCCCGGGGGGGCCGACAGATACGCAGTATTTT	CASSPGGPTDTQYF
TRBV5-6	TRBJ2-2	.	TRBD1	TGTGCCAGCAGCTTGTTTACGGGACAGGGCGACACCGGGGAGCTGTTTTTT	CASSLFTGQGDTGELFF
TRBV7-8	TRBJ2-3	.	.	TGTGCCAGCAGCCCTATTATGCGGGGGCGTTCGGGCACAGATACGCAGTATTTT	CASSPIMRGRSGTDTQYF
TRBV18	TRBJ2-3	.	TRBD2	TGTGCCAGCTCACCTTTAGGACTAGCGGGAGCTCCAGATACGCAGTATTTT	CASSPLGLAGAPDTQYF
TRBV3-1/TRBV3-2	TRBJ1-2	.	TRBD1	TGTGCCAGCAGCCAGGCCGGGACAGGGGGCACCTATGGCTACACCTTC	CASSQAGTGGTYGYTF
TRBV11-2	TRBJ2-1	.	.	TGTGCCAGCAGCCCCGGACTTGGTGAGCAGTTCTTC	CASSPGLGEQFF
TRBV10-3	TRBJ1-1	.	.	TGTGCCATCAAGGCGGGGTTGACCACTGAAGCTTTCTTT	CAIKAGLTTEAFF
TRBV7-9	TRBJ2-5	once	TRBD2	TGTGCCAGCAGCTTAAGGCTAGCGGGGGAACAAGAGACCCAGTACTTC	CASSLRLAGEQETQYF
TRBV29-1	TRBJ1-1	once	.	TGCAGCGTTGACGCCCAGGGCACGAACACTGAAGCTTTCTTT	CSVDAQGTNTEAFF
TRBV23-1	TRBJ1-5	.	.	TGCGCCAGCAGTCACCCCGCCTTGGGGCAGGGCCCCAATCAGCCCCAGCATTTT	CASSHPALGQGPNQPQHF
TRBV6-1	TRBJ1-1	.	.	TGTGCCAGCAGTGAACATCCGCGGCGGGAAGCTTTCTTT	CASSEHPRREAFF
TRBV7-6	TRBJ1-4	.	.	TGTGCCAGCAGCTTACAGACAGGAACTTCAACTAATGAAAAACTGTTTTTT	CASSLQTGTSTNEKLFF
TRBV3-1/TRBV3-2	TRBJ2-3	.	.	TGTGCCAGCAGTGACCGCGGGTTGGCGTACACAGATACGCAGTATTTT	CASSDRGLAYTDTQYF
TRBV6-6	TRBJ2-7	.	.	TGTGCCAGCAGTTACTCGATGGAGGGGATGTCCTACGAGCAGTACTTC	CASSYSMEGMSYEQYF
TRBV5-5	TRBJ1-6	.	.	TGTGCCAGCAGCTTCGGGGAGGGCGGTTCACCCCTCCACTTT	CASSFGEGGSPLHF
TRBV18	TRBJ1-1	.	TRBD1	TGTGCCAGCTCACCGCCGGGACAGGGAGAAGCTTTCTTT	CASSPPGQGEAFF
TRBV18	TRBJ1-1	.	.	TGTGCCAGCTCACCGAACGACTGGAACACTGAAGCTTTCTTT	CASSPNDWNTEAFF
TRBV7-9	TRBJ2-1	.	TRBD2	TGTGCCAGCAGCTTATTGAGCGGGAGGGCCCGATTGGAGCAGTTCTTC	CASSLLSGRARLEQFF
TRBV4-1	TRBJ1-4	.	.	TGCGCCAGCAGCCAAGATGAAGGGAGGAGGGAAAAACTGTTTTTT	CASSQDEGRREKLFF
TRBV5-6	TRBJ1-4	once	.	TGTGCCAGCAGCCCGGGGTGGAATGAAAAACTGTTTTTT	CASSPGWNEKLFF
TRBV9	TRBJ2-3	.	.	TGTGCCAGCAGCGCCGTAGCGGTAAGCACAGATACGCAGTATTTT	CASSAVAVSTDTQYF